This T cell receptor (beta chain) appears in the sequencing data of a study of neurological immune-mediated disorders. TCRdb reprocessed the 5' RACE reads via MiXCR and lists one record per CDR3 protein. Among 65,000 to 90,000 distinct CDR3 sequences listed, 10% to 13% were seen once. This CDR3 contains 16 residues. CDR1 SGHTA and CDR2 FQGTGA come from the germline V gene. Losses at the gene ends were 0 bases for V and 9 bases for J; bases not matched to a gene: 7. This clonotype was found many times. Sequences were obtained from PBMCs. This clonotype was sampled from a man in his forties in good health. The J gene is TRBJ2-1, the V gene TRBV7-3; 11 bases match TRBD2. CDR3 nucleotide sequence: TGTGCCAGCAGCTTAACTAGCGGGGGGGCCACCCGTGAGCAGTTCTTC. Encoded protein: CASSLTSGGATREQFF.